These T cell receptor beta chains were read from a single sample in a study of cytomegalovirus exposure and HLA in healthy donors. Assay: immunoSEQ multiplex PCR; the TCRdb copy retains only in-frame clones and omits some. The table records fewer than 150,000 clones, more than 60% of them present only once. Sequenced input: PBMCs. Receptor source: a middle-aged woman in good health and CMV-seropositive. Each CDR3 is given with its conserved first and last residue. Each record gives: clone size, V gene, D gene, J gene, CDR3 DNA, CDR3 protein. A D gene is named only where the DNA matches it firmly. Clone size is shown for a subset of rows, as once, few, many or a class of expanded clone.

clone_size: NA; v_call: TRBV2; d_call: TRBD2; j_call: TRBJ2-5; cdr3_nt: TGTGCCAGCGGGAGGGACTGGCAGGTAGAGACCCAGTACTTC; cdr3_aa: CASGRDWQVETQYF
clone_size: NA; v_call: TRBV6-6; d_call: NA; j_call: TRBJ2-2; cdr3_nt: TGTGCCAGCAGCCCCATGACCGGGGAGCTGTTTTTT; cdr3_aa: CASSPMTGELFF
clone_size: NA; v_call: TRBV30; d_call: NA; j_call: TRBJ2-7; cdr3_nt: TGTGCCTGGAGCCCGGGTCGCGGCAGTCACTACGAGCAGTACTTC; cdr3_aa: CAWSPGRGSHYEQYF
clone_size: NA; v_call: TRBV30; d_call: NA; j_call: TRBJ1-4; cdr3_nt: TGTGCCTGGAGTGTCAGGGGACATGAAAAACTGTTTTTT; cdr3_aa: CAWSVRGHEKLFF
clone_size: NA; v_call: TRBV5-6; d_call: NA; j_call: TRBJ2-7; cdr3_nt: TGTGCCAGCACCAGGCAGCAGTACTTC; cdr3_aa: CASTRQQYF
clone_size: NA; v_call: TRBV5-6; d_call: TRBD1; j_call: TRBJ2-4; cdr3_nt: TGTGCCAGCAGCTTGTTTGCCCCGCGACAGGGTGCGAACATTCAGTACTTC; cdr3_aa: CASSLFAPRQGANIQYF
clone_size: once; v_call: TRBV4-1; d_call: TRBD1; j_call: TRBJ2-7; cdr3_nt: TGCGCCAGCAGCCCGGGGACAGGGGACTACGAGCAGTACTTC; cdr3_aa: CASSPGTGDYEQYF
clone_size: NA; v_call: TRBV6-1; d_call: NA; j_call: TRBJ1-5; cdr3_nt: TGTGCCAGCAGTGCAGAGGGTCAGCCCCAGCATTTT; cdr3_aa: CASSAEGQPQHF
clone_size: NA; v_call: TRBV5-1; d_call: NA; j_call: TRBJ2-2; cdr3_nt: TGCGCCAGCAGCTTCTCAGGGGAGAACACCGGGGAGCTGTTTTTT; cdr3_aa: CASSFSGENTGELFF
clone_size: NA; v_call: TRBV4-3; d_call: TRBD2; j_call: TRBJ2-7; cdr3_nt: TGCGCCAGCAGCCGGAAGGGACTAGCGGGAGGGCGGGGTACCTACGAGCAGTACTTC; cdr3_aa: CASSRKGLAGGRGTYEQYF
clone_size: few; v_call: TRBV6-5; d_call: NA; j_call: TRBJ2-1; cdr3_nt: TGTGCCAGCAGGACCGCTAGCAATGAGCAGTTCTTC; cdr3_aa: CASRTASNEQFF
clone_size: NA; v_call: TRBV11-2; d_call: TRBD2; j_call: TRBJ2-2; cdr3_nt: TGTGCCAGCAGCTTAACTAGCGGGGGGGCCGGGGAGCTGTTTTTT; cdr3_aa: CASSLTSGGAGELFF
clone_size: NA; v_call: TRBV10-3; d_call: NA; j_call: TRBJ1-4; cdr3_nt: TGTGCCAGCGCGAGGGCAACTAATGAAAAACTGTTTTTT; cdr3_aa: CASARATNEKLFF
clone_size: NA; v_call: TRBV2; d_call: NA; j_call: TRBJ1-6; cdr3_nt: TGTGCCAGCAAGGTCAGGGATTCCTATAATTCACCCCTCCACTTT; cdr3_aa: CASKVRDSYNSPLHF
clone_size: NA; v_call: TRBV5-1; d_call: NA; j_call: TRBJ1-1; cdr3_nt: TGCGCCAGCAGCTTGGGTGGCGGGACCTTTGAAGCTTTCTTT; cdr3_aa: CASSLGGGTFEAFF
clone_size: NA; v_call: TRBV2; d_call: TRBD2; j_call: TRBJ2-1; cdr3_nt: TGTGCCAGCAGTGACGGGGGGAGGGCTAGGAATGAGCAGTTCTTC; cdr3_aa: CASSDGGRARNEQFF
clone_size: NA; v_call: TRBV6-1; d_call: TRBD1; j_call: TRBJ1-2; cdr3_nt: TGTGCCAGTGGGACAGGGCGGGGACTGGTCTATGGCTACACCTTC; cdr3_aa: CASGTGRGLVYGYTF
clone_size: NA; v_call: TRBV5-1; d_call: NA; j_call: TRBJ1-1; cdr3_nt: TGCGCCAGCAGCCCAGAGACGGGGGAAGCTTTCTTT; cdr3_aa: CASSPETGEAFF
clone_size: NA; v_call: TRBV6-5; d_call: TRBD1; j_call: TRBJ2-2; cdr3_nt: TGTGCCAGCAGGGGACAGGGTAACACCGGGGAGCTGTTTTTT; cdr3_aa: CASRGQGNTGELFF
clone_size: NA; v_call: TRBV10-1; d_call: TRBD2; j_call: TRBJ2-5; cdr3_nt: TGCGCCAGCACTCTAGCGGGAGAGAGAGAGACCCAGTACTTC; cdr3_aa: CASTLAGERETQYF
clone_size: few; v_call: TRBV14; d_call: NA; j_call: TRBJ1-4; cdr3_nt: TGTGCCAGCAGCCGCCAAGTAAACAGGGCGGAAAAACTGTTTTTT; cdr3_aa: CASSRQVNRAEKLFF
clone_size: NA; v_call: TRBV4-3; d_call: TRBD1; j_call: TRBJ2-7; cdr3_nt: TGCGCCAGCAGCCAGGTACAGGGGATCGAGCAGTACTTC; cdr3_aa: CASSQVQGIEQYF
clone_size: NA; v_call: TRBV18; d_call: NA; j_call: TRBJ1-5; cdr3_nt: TGTGCCAGCTCCCCTACCCAGGCCTCGGTGGAGCCCCAGCATTTT; cdr3_aa: CASSPTQASVEPQHF
clone_size: NA; v_call: TRBV30; d_call: NA; j_call: TRBJ1-6; cdr3_nt: TGTGCCTGGAGTCTCTACCCCTATAATTCACCCCTCCACTTT; cdr3_aa: CAWSLYPYNSPLHF
clone_size: few; v_call: TRBV6-6; d_call: TRBD1; j_call: TRBJ1-4; cdr3_nt: TGTGCCAGCAGGAAATACCAGGGGGCTACTAATGAAAAACTGTTTTTT; cdr3_aa: CASRKYQGATNEKLFF
clone_size: few; v_call: TRBV6-1; d_call: TRBD2; j_call: TRBJ2-1; cdr3_nt: TGTGCCAGCAGTGTGACTAGCCGCGGGCACAATGAGCAGTTCTTC; cdr3_aa: CASSVTSRGHNEQFF
clone_size: NA; v_call: TRBV5-1; d_call: NA; j_call: TRBJ2-1; cdr3_nt: TGCGCCAGCAGCTTGCAATACAATGAGCAGTTCTTC; cdr3_aa: CASSLQYNEQFF
clone_size: NA; v_call: TRBV30; d_call: NA; j_call: TRBJ2-7; cdr3_nt: TGTGCCTGGGAAAGGAGTTACGAGCAGTACTTC; cdr3_aa: CAWERSYEQYF
clone_size: NA; v_call: TRBV30; d_call: NA; j_call: TRBJ1-1; cdr3_nt: TGTGCCTGGGGCAAGAACACTGAAGCTTTCTTT; cdr3_aa: CAWGKNTEAFF
clone_size: once; v_call: TRBV27; d_call: TRBD1; j_call: TRBJ2-2; cdr3_nt: TGTGCCAGCAGTTTAAGGACAGGGGGAAACACCGGGGAGCTGTTTTTT; cdr3_aa: CASSLRTGGNTGELFF
clone_size: NA; v_call: TRBV7-6; d_call: NA; j_call: TRBJ2-1; cdr3_nt: TGTGCCAGCAGCTTAAGAGCGCAGAGCTCCTACAATGAGCAGTTCTTC; cdr3_aa: CASSLRAQSSYNEQFF
clone_size: NA; v_call: TRBV7-7; d_call: TRBD2; j_call: TRBJ2-2; cdr3_nt: TGTGCTAGCAGCTGGACACTAGCGGGAGGAATCGGGGAGCTGTTTTTT; cdr3_aa: CASSWTLAGGIGELFF
clone_size: NA; v_call: TRBV29-1; d_call: TRBD2; j_call: TRBJ2-7; cdr3_nt: TGCAGCGTTAGGTCTCCACGGGGGGGCTCCTACGAGCAGTACTTC; cdr3_aa: CSVRSPRGGSYEQYF
clone_size: NA; v_call: TRBV2; d_call: NA; j_call: TRBJ1-1; cdr3_nt: TGTGCCAGCAGCGGAGGATCAGACTCAATGAAAGCTTTCTTT; cdr3_aa: CASSGGSDSMKAFF
clone_size: NA; v_call: TRBV6-6; d_call: NA; j_call: TRBJ2-7; cdr3_nt: TGTGCCAGCAGTTCCCCCCAGGGGTTGTGGGAGCAGTACTTC; cdr3_aa: CASSSPQGLWEQYF
clone_size: few; v_call: TRBV19; d_call: NA; j_call: TRBJ2-3; cdr3_nt: TGTGCCAGTTGGAGGGCCGGAACAGATACGCAGTATTTT; cdr3_aa: CASWRAGTDTQYF
clone_size: NA; v_call: TRBV15; d_call: NA; j_call: TRBJ2-5; cdr3_nt: TGTGCCACCAGCGTCACTAGTTATGAGACCCAGTACTTC; cdr3_aa: CATSVTSYETQYF
clone_size: once; v_call: TRBV5-6; d_call: TRBD2; j_call: TRBJ2-3; cdr3_nt: TGTGCCAGCAGCTATCTTCGGACTAGCGGGGAGAGGACAGATACGCAGTATTTT; cdr3_aa: CASSYLRTSGERTDTQYF
clone_size: NA; v_call: TRBV5-6; d_call: TRBD2; j_call: TRBJ2-4; cdr3_nt: TGTGCCAGCAGCTTAACTAGCGGGGGGCTCGATTTCAAAAACATTCAGTACTTC; cdr3_aa: CASSLTSGGLDFKNIQYF
clone_size: NA; v_call: TRBV4-1; d_call: NA; j_call: TRBJ2-3; cdr3_nt: TGCGCCAGCAGCCAAGATCCAGGCTTTAGCACAGATACGCAGTATTTT; cdr3_aa: CASSQDPGFSTDTQYF
clone_size: once; v_call: TRBV19; d_call: NA; j_call: TRBJ1-6; cdr3_nt: TGTGCCAGTAGTACCCGTATTAGTTCCTCACCCCTCCACTTT; cdr3_aa: CASSTRISSSPLHF
clone_size: NA; v_call: TRBV5-4; d_call: NA; j_call: TRBJ2-7; cdr3_nt: TGTGCCAGCAGCCCCCCTGCGGGCCCTTTCGAGCAGTACTTC; cdr3_aa: CASSPPAGPFEQYF
clone_size: once; v_call: TRBV18; d_call: NA; j_call: TRBJ1-1; cdr3_nt: TGTGCCAGCTCACCACTGTACGGGGGAGGGACGGACACTGAAGCTTTCTTT; cdr3_aa: CASSPLYGGGTDTEAFF
clone_size: NA; v_call: TRBV6-5; d_call: TRBD1; j_call: TRBJ2-1; cdr3_nt: TGTGCCAGCAGTACCACAGGGGTCTTCTACAATGAGCAGTTCTTC; cdr3_aa: CASSTTGVFYNEQFF
clone_size: NA; v_call: TRBV18; d_call: NA; j_call: TRBJ2-3; cdr3_nt: TGTGCCAGCTCACCGGACAGTGGCACAGATACGCAGTATTTT; cdr3_aa: CASSPDSGTDTQYF
clone_size: NA; v_call: TRBV5-8; d_call: TRBD1; j_call: TRBJ1-4; cdr3_nt: TGTGCCAGCAGCTACAGGGGAGTCGATGAAAAACTGTTTTTT; cdr3_aa: CASSYRGVDEKLFF
clone_size: NA; v_call: TRBV7-9; d_call: NA; j_call: TRBJ2-3; cdr3_nt: TGTGCCAGCAGCTTAGCACATTCCACAGATACGCAGTATTTT; cdr3_aa: CASSLAHSTDTQYF
clone_size: NA; v_call: TRBV7-3; d_call: TRBD2; j_call: TRBJ2-5; cdr3_nt: TGTGCCAGCCGAGCCGGGAGGGGCGGGAGGGAAGAGACCCAGTACTTC; cdr3_aa: CASRAGRGGREETQYF
clone_size: NA; v_call: TRBV11-2; d_call: NA; j_call: TRBJ2-7; cdr3_nt: TGTGCCAGCAGCTTAGGCACTCCCTACGAGCAGTACTTC; cdr3_aa: CASSLGTPYEQYF
clone_size: NA; v_call: TRBV5-4; d_call: NA; j_call: TRBJ1-1; cdr3_nt: TGTGCCACTCGTAGAATCACCCGAAACACTGAAGCTTTCTTT; cdr3_aa: CATRRITRNTEAFF
clone_size: NA; v_call: TRBV6-5; d_call: NA; j_call: TRBJ2-4; cdr3_nt: TGTGCCAGCAGCGCCGGGTCTGAAAACATTCAGTACTTC; cdr3_aa: CASSAGSENIQYF
clone_size: NA; v_call: TRBV5-1; d_call: NA; j_call: TRBJ2-7; cdr3_nt: TGCGCCAGCAGCCAGGGCCTAGTCCACGAGCAGTACTTC; cdr3_aa: CASSQGLVHEQYF
clone_size: NA; v_call: TRBV10-3; d_call: NA; j_call: TRBJ1-2; cdr3_nt: TGTGCCATCAGTGAGTCGGGGAACAGGCGATCCCTTAACTATGGCTACACCTTC; cdr3_aa: CAISESGNRRSLNYGYTF
clone_size: NA; v_call: TRBV18; d_call: NA; j_call: TRBJ1-2; cdr3_nt: TGTGCCAGCTCACCAGGAGTGGGCGATGGGGCTGGCTACACCTTC; cdr3_aa: CASSPGVGDGAGYTF
clone_size: NA; v_call: TRBV4-2; d_call: NA; j_call: TRBJ2-1; cdr3_nt: TGTGCCAGCAGCCTTCAAGGGGGGGCGGGTACTACTTCAGAGCAGTTCTTC; cdr3_aa: CASSLQGGAGTTSEQFF
clone_size: NA; v_call: TRBV9; d_call: NA; j_call: TRBJ2-7; cdr3_nt: TGTGCCAGCAGCGTAGGTGGGAGAGAGCAGTACTTC; cdr3_aa: CASSVGGREQYF
clone_size: NA; v_call: TRBV4-1; d_call: TRBD1; j_call: TRBJ2-7; cdr3_nt: TGCGCCAGCAGCCACATCGACAGGGGAGGCTACGAGCAGTACTTC; cdr3_aa: CASSHIDRGGYEQYF